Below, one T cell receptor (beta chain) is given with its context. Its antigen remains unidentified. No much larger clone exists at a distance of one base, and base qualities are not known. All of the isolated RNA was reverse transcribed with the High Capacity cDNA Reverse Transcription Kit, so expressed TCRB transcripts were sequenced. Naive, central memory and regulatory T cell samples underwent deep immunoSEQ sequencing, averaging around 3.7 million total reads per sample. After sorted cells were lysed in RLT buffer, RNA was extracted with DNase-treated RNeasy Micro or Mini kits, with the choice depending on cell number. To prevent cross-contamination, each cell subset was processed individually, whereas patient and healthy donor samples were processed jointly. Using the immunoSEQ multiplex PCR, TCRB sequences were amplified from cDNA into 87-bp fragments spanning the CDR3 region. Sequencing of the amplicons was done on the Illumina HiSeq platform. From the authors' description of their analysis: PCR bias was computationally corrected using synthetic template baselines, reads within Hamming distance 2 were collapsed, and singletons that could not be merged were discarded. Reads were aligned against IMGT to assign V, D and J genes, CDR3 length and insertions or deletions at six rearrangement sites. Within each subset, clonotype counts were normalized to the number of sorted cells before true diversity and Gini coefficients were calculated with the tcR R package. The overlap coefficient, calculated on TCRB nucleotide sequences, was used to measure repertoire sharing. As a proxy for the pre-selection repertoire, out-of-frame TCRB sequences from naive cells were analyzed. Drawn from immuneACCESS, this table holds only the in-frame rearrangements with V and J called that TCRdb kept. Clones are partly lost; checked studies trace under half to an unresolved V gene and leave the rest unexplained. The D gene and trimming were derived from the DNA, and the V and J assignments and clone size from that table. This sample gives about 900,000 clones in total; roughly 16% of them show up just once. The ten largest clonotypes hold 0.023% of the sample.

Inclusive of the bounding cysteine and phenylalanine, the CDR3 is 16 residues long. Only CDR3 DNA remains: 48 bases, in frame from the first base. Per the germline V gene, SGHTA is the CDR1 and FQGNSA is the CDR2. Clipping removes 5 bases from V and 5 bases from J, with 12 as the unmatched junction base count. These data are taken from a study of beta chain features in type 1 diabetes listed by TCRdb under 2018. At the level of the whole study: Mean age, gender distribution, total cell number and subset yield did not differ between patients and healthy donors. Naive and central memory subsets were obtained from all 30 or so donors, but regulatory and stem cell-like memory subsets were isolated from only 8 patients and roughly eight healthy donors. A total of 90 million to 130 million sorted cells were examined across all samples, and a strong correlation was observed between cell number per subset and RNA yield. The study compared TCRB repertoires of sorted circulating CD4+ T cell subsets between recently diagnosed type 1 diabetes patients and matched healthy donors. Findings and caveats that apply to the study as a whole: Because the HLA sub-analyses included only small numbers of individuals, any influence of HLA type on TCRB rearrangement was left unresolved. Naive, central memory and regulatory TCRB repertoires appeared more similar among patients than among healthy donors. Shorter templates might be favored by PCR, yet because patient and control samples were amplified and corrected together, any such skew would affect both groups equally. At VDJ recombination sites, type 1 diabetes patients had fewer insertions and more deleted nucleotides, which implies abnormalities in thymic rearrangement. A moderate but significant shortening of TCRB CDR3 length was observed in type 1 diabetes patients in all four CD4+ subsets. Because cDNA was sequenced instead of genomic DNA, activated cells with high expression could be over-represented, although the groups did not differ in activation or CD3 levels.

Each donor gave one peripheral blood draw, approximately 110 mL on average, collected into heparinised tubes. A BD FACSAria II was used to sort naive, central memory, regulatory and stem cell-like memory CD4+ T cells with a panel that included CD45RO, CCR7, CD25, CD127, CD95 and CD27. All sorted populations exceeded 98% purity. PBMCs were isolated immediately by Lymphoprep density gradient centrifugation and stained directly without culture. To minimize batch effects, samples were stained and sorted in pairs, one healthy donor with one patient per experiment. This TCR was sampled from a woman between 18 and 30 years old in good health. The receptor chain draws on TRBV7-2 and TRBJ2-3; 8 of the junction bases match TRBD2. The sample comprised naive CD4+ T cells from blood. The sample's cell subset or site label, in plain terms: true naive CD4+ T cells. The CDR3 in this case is CASSPRPGLGGDTQYF. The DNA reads TGTGCCAGCAGCCCGAGGCCGGGACTAGGGGGAGATACGCAGTATTTT. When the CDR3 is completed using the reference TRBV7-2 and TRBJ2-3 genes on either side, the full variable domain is GAGVSQSPSNKVTEKGKDVELRCDPISGHTALYWYRQSLGQGLEFLIYFQGNSAPDKSGLPSDRFSAERTGGSVSTLTIQRTQQEDSAVYLCASSPRPGLGGDTQYFGPGTRLTVL.